The 21 T cell receptor beta chains below were found in one sample sequenced in a study of tissue T cells after allogeneic stem cell transplantation. Generated by immunoSEQ multiplex PCR, the TCRdb table keeps only in-frame clones and is missing some. The sample lists 2,000 to 2,500 clones; approximately 45% were seen once. Time point in this sample: mouse harvest day 14 after allogeneic transplant. The graft held 10^6 splenic CD5+ T cells and 10^7 T-cell-depleted bone marrow cells. Sequencing input: lymph node tissue. These receptors originate from a female BALB/c mouse given C57BL/6 T cells with graft-versus-host disease after an allogeneic hematopoietic cell transplant.

Worth noting for this clone: The gene names here belong to mouse. The read is 1 residue too short to cover the CDR3 end, so that end is filled in from the germline J gene. The V call is TRBV1, the J call TRBJ2-4, with 10 bases that match TRBD2. The germline V gene encodes CDR1 NSQYPW and CDR2 LRSPGD (reference sequence). The CDR3 covers 14 residues. The V and J ends lost 3 bases and 9 bases, in that order; junction bases with no gene match: 6. CDR3 bases read: TGCACCTGCAGTGCCCACTGGGGGGGAGAGACCTTGTAC. Protein: CTCSAHWGGETLY. The whole CDR3 region reads CTCSAHWGGETLYF.

Concerning this clone: The genes are named according to mouse. Read data end 1 residue before the CDR3 end; the end is taken from the germline J gene. The chain recombines TRBV3 with TRBJ2-3, with TRBD1 as a possible D gene (5 bases). V was cut by 1 base and J by 3 bases, with 11 bases left in between. Per germline, CDR1 SNHLY and CDR2 FYNGKV (reference sequence). This CDR3 contains 15 residues. CDR3 protein: CASSLGRGGAETLYF. CDR3 DNA (partial): TGTGCCAGCAGCTTAGGGAGGGGAGGAGCAGAAACGCTGTAT.

Remarks on this clone: Gene names follow the mouse nomenclature. The read ends 1 residue early relative to the CDR3; the germline J gene fills the gap. The gene calls are TRBV12-2 and TRBJ1-1; D perhaps matches TRBD1 (5 bases). Deletions cut 6 bases from V and 1 base from J, with 8 bases between. The CDR3 runs to 12 residues. The germline V gene has CDR1 SGHLS and CDR2 HYDKME. The CDR3 DNA, read in part, is TGTGCCAGCCTCAGGGCGAACACAGAAGTCTTC. Its protein is CASLRANTEVF. The complete CDR3 sequence is CASLRANTEVFF.

Details on this clone: Mouse gene names and germline throughout. The read comes to an end 1 residue before the CDR3 does, leaving the germline J gene to fill in the end. The V call is TRBV26, the J call TRBJ2-2, with D possibly being TRBD2 (5 bases). The CDR3 is 15 residues long. V lost 1 base and J lost 3, with 9 bases in between. Germline loops: CDR1 KGHPV, CDR2 FQNQEV (reference sequence). CDR3 bases read: TGTGCCAGCAGTCTGTTGGGGTGGGACACCGGGCAGCTCTAC. It translates to CASSLLGWDTGQLY. In full, the CDR3 is CASSLLGWDTGQLYF.

In its sample, this clone was seen a few times. Mouse names are used for the genes. Coverage ceases 1 residue before the CDR3 finishes, and the germline J gene fills in the end. V gene TRBV23 combines with J gene TRBJ2-3; the table's D call, TRBD1, has no DNA check behind it. The CDR3 extends over 14 amino acids. CDR1 KGHTA and CDR2 FQNQQP come from the germline V gene. The CDR3: CSSSHSGQAETLYF. Partial CDR3 DNA: TGCTCCAGCAGTCACTCTGGACAAGCAGAAACGCTGTAT.

About this clone itself: The germline and genes are mouse ones. The CDR3 end falls 1 residue outside the read, so it is completed with the germline J gene. J is TRBJ2-5 and V is TRBV16; D is undetermined. V was clipped by 1 base and J by 0 bases, with 5 bases between them. This CDR3 comprises 14 residues. From germline, CDR1 is SGHSA and CDR2 FRNQAP. Partial CDR3 DNA: TGTGCAAGCAGCTTAGGACATAACCAAGACACCCAGTAC. Translated, it gives CASSLGHNQDTQY. The entire CDR3 protein reads CASSLGHNQDTQYF.

Points on this clone: Gene names are the mouse ones. The read comes to an end 1 residue before the CDR3 does, leaving the germline J gene to fill in the end. The rearrangement joins TRBV26 to TRBJ1-2, with D unresolved. The CDR3 is 12 residues long. The germline gives CDR1 KGHPV, CDR2 FQNQEV (reference sequence). Trimming took off 4 bases at V and 2 bases at J, with 5 bases between the two ends. CDR3 residues: CASSHGNSDYTF. The sequenced part of the CDR3 DNA is TGTGCCAGCAGTCACGGGAACTCCGACTACACC.

This clone appeared a few times. Germline and genes here are mouse. The part of the CDR3 DNA that was read is TGTGCCAGCTCAGGGAACACAGAAGTCTTC. It codes for CASSGNTEVF. The full-length CDR3 reads as CASSGNTEVFF. The chain uses TRBV26 and TRBJ1-1; the D is unclear. The read halts 1 residue ahead of the CDR3 end, with the missing end drawn from the germline J gene. Trimming shortened V by 8 bases and J by 1 base, and 5 bases separated the two germline ends. Germline assignment: CDR1 KGHPV and CDR2 FQNQEV (reference sequence). The CDR3 runs 11 residues. Together with reference TRBV26 and TRBJ1-1, the CDR3 gives the full variable domain: NSKVIQTPRYLVKGQGQKAKMRCIPEKGHPVVFWYQQNKNNEFKFLINFQNQEVLQQIDMTEKRFSAECPSNSPCSLEIQSSEAGDSALYLCASSGNTEVFFGKGTRLTVV.

For this clone: Gene names and germline refer to mouse. The CDR3 goes on 1 residue after the read ends, and that part is filled in from the germline J gene. V and J are TRBV20 and TRBJ2-2; 9 bases match TRBD2. CDR1 is GFQATS, CDR2 STVNSAI, per germline. Trimming at V came to 3 bases and at J to 3 bases, leaving 2 bases not matched to a gene. CDR3 length: 14 residues. CDR3 DNA, as far as it was read: TGTGGTGCTAGAAACTGGGGGGACACCGGGCAGCTCTAC. This sequence encodes CGARNWGDTGQLY. The full CDR3 protein is CGARNWGDTGQLYF.

A few counts support this clone. Gene labels here are mouse ones. Read coverage stops 1 residue before the CDR3 terminus; the germline J gene supplies the remainder. The chain links TRBV12-2 to TRBJ2-5; 9 bases agree with TRBD2. The CDR3 is 15 residues long. The trim removed 2 bases at V and 0 bases at J, leaving 2 bases unmatched. Germline V gene lookup returns CDR1 SGHLS and CDR2 HYDKME. The CDR3 reads CASSPDWGNQDTQYF. The sequenced CDR3 bases are TGTGCCAGCTCTCCCGACTGGGGGAACCAAGACACCCAGTAC.

For this clone: These gene names are mouse names. Read data end 1 residue before the CDR3 end; the end is taken from the germline J gene. The V call is TRBV12-1, the J call TRBJ2-4, with 8 positions matching TRBD2. Germline CDR1 reads SGHSN; CDR2 reads HYEKVE. The CDR3 is made up of 16 amino acids. V lost 0 bases and J lost 1; bases outside the gene matches: 5. CDR3 DNA, as far as it was read: TGTGCCAGCTCTCTCAGCTGGGGGGTCGGTCAAAACACCTTGTAC. Its translation is CASSLSWGVGQNTLY. The whole CDR3 protein reads CASSLSWGVGQNTLYF.

A word on this clone: Gene and germline names: mouse. Sequencing ends 1 residue short of the CDR3 end; the germline J gene provides the rest. The chain links TRBV26 to TRBJ1-1; 7 nucleotides match TRBD1. The V gene end was trimmed by 6 bases and the J gene end by 3 bases; junction bases not matched to a gene: 4. The CDR3 contains 13 residues. Germline CDR1 reads KGHPV; CDR2 reads FQNQEV (reference sequence). Incomplete CDR3 DNA: TGTGCCAGCAGCGAGACAGGGTACACAGAAGTCTTC. Translating gives CASSETGYTEVF. The whole CDR3 reads CASSETGYTEVFF.

Turning to this clone: The listed genes are named as in mouse. The read halts 1 residue ahead of the CDR3 end, with the missing end drawn from the germline J gene. This sequence joins TRBV12-2 and TRBJ2-1, with 10 bases lining up with TRBD2. The V and J ends lost 2 bases and 7 bases, in that order; junction bases with no gene match: 7. The CDR3 loop spans 15 amino acids. Per the germline V gene, CDR1 is SGHLS and CDR2 is HYDKME. The CDR3 DNA, read in part, is TGTGCCAGCTCTCCAGACTGGGGGGTGGGGGCTGAGCAGTTC. Its protein is CASSPDWGVGAEQF. The whole CDR3 sequence reads CASSPDWGVGAEQFF.

About this clone itself: Gene and germline names: mouse. The read terminates 1 residue before the CDR3 end, so the remaining end is supplied by the germline J gene. The chain is built from TRBV12-2 and TRBJ1-4, with 10 bases lining up with TRBD1. Trimming removed 1 base from V and 6 bases from J; junction bases left unmatched: 1. Germline-derived CDR1 and CDR2 are SGHLS and HYDKME. The CDR3 covers 14 residues. CDR3 bases read: TGTGCCAGCTCTCTGGGGACAGGGGACGAAAGATTATTT. This encodes CASSLGTGDERLF. The whole CDR3 sequence reads CASSLGTGDERLFF.

This clone was detected only a few times. Gene names are mouse gene names. The read is 1 residue too short to cover the CDR3 end, so that end is filled in from the germline J gene. The rearrangement joins TRBV26 to TRBJ1-6, with D possibly TRBD1 on 6 matching bases. TRBJ1-6 is an ORF for which the function is uncertain. The CDR3 has 14 residues. Germline CDR1 and CDR2: KGHPV and FQNQEV (reference sequence). Trimming took off 4 bases at V and 2 bases at J, with 6 bases between the two ends. CDR3 DNA, as far as it was read: TGTGCCAGCAGTCAGGGGGCCTATAATTCGCCCCTCTAC. This translates into CASSQGAYNSPLY. The CDR3 in full is CASSQGAYNSPLYF.

Comment on this clone: Genes here carry mouse names. The observed sequence ends 1 residue before the CDR3 terminus, with the missing tail filled in from the germline J gene. This chain links TRBV3 with TRBJ2-1, with D tentatively TRBD1 (6 bases). Deletions cut 4 bases from V and 3 bases from J, with 7 bases between. CDR3 length equals 13 residues. Germline V CDR1 and CDR2: SNHLY, FYNGKV (reference sequence). The covered CDR3 bases are TGTGCCAGCAGCTGGGACATCTATGCTGAGCAGTTC. This encodes CASSWDIYAEQF. The whole CDR3 sequence is CASSWDIYAEQFF.

On this clone itself: Genes and germline come from the mouse. The read ends 1 residue before the CDR3 terminus; that terminus is restored from the germline J gene. This chain connects TRBV29 to TRBJ1-4; no clear D gene. CDR3 length: 12 amino acids. Germline lookup yields CDR1 MSHET and CDR2 SYDVDS. V was trimmed by 5 bases and J by 4 bases, leaving 5 bases between them. The CDR3 loop reads CASSHNNERLFF. The sequenced part of the CDR3 DNA is TGTGCTAGCAGTCACAACAACGAAAGATTATTT.

In the case of this clone: Genes and germline come from the mouse. The read finishes 1 residue shy of the CDR3 end, and the germline J gene is used to complete it. The V gene is TRBV13-2, the J gene TRBJ2-3; 10 nucleotides match TRBD2. This CDR3 has 16 residues. The V gene's germline CDR1 is NNHNN and CDR2 SYGAGS (reference sequence). The V segment lost 3 bases and the J segment 1 base; nucleotides outside the gene matches: 5. CDR3 in amino acids: CASGGTLGGCAETLYF. The part of the CDR3 DNA that was read is TGTGCCAGCGGTGGGACACTGGGGGGGTGTGCAGAAACGCTGTAT.

This clone was seen a handful of times. Genes here carry mouse names. The missing CDR3 end, 1 residue past where the read stops, is filled in from the germline J gene. The chain joins TRBV26 to TRBJ2-7, with 9 bases identical to TRBD2. Losses at the gene ends were 3 bases for V and 4 bases for J; bases not matched to a gene: 1. The CDR3 has 13 amino acids. CDR1 and CDR2 from the germline V gene are KGHPV and FQNQEV (reference sequence). CDR3 DNA, as far as it was read: TGTGCCAGCAGTCTTCTGGGGGGGTATGAACAGTAC. Its protein is CASSLLGGYEQY. The full CDR3 reads CASSLLGGYEQYF.

With respect to this clone: The gene symbols are mouse symbols. The CDR3 extends 1 residue past the end of the read, so its final part is completed from the germline J gene. The rearrangement uses TRBV14 and TRBJ2-2; possibly TRBD1 for D (8 bases). In germline, CDR1 is SGHDT, CDR2 FRDEAV. The CDR3 runs to 15 residues. V lost 3 bases, J lost 2 bases, and 11 bases lay in between. Partial CDR3 DNA: TGTGCCAGCAGTTCACAGGGGGGGAACACCGGGCAGCTCTAC. Translating gives CASSSQGGNTGQLY. The full-length CDR3 reads as CASSSQGGNTGQLYF.

A remark on this clone: Gene names follow the mouse nomenclature. The CDR3 extends 1 residue past the end of the read, so its final part is completed from the germline J gene. The chain couples TRBV5 to TRBJ2-7; 11 nucleotides align to TRBD2. The V gene's germline CDR1 is LGHNA and CDR2 YNLKQL (reference sequence). The trim removed 5 bases at V and 4 bases at J, leaving 4 bases unmatched. This CDR3 region has 14 residues. CDR3 DNA (partial): TGTGCCAGCAGCAAGGGACTGGGGGCGTATGAACAGTAC. Translation: CASSKGLGAYEQY. The full CDR3 protein reads CASSKGLGAYEQYF.